This T cell receptor beta chain was recorded in a study of control samples from healthy donors and cancer patients. This CDR3 region has 13 residues. The ends were cut back, 4 bases at V and 4 bases at J, with 5 bases in the middle. Germline-derived CDR1 and CDR2 are MNHEY and SVGEGT. The assay was immunoSEQ multiplex PCR, and TCRdb's table has in-frame clones only and misses some. The sample shows approximately 130,000 clones, roughly 86% of them seen only once. Sequencing was done on a sample of blood. This rearrangement joins TRBV6-2 or TRBV6-3 to TRBJ1-6; D is undetermined. This TCR came from a man in his fifties or sixties in good health. CDR3 coding DNA: TGTGCCAGCAGTTGGAGGTATAATTCACCCCTCCACTTT. The encoded protein is CASSWRYNSPLHF.